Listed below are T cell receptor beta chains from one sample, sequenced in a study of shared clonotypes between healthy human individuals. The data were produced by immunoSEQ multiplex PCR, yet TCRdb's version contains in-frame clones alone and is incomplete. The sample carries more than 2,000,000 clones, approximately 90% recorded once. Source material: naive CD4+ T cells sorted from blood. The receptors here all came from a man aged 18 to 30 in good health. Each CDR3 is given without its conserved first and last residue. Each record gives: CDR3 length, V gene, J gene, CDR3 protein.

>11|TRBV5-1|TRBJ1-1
ASTGGQNTEAF
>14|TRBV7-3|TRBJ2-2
ASSPGQGQLTGELF
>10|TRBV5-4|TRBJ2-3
ASGGDTDTQY
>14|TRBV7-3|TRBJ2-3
ASSSGLAGGRDTQY
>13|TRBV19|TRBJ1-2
ASSIRQGVGDGYT
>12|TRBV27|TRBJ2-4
ASSPILAKNIQY
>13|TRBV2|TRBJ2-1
ASSEEDREYNEQF
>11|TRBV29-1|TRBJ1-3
SVTQGNGNTIY
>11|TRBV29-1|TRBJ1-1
SVERFENTEAF
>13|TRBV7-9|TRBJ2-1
ASSPTRSSYNEQF
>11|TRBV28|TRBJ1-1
AINRGRSTEAF
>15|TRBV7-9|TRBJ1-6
ASSYSGTDISGSPLH
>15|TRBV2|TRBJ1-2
ASSVGQGALSKAGYT
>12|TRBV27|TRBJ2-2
ASSLQGARGELF
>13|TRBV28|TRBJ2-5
ASSPPGGRAETQY
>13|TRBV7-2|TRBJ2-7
ASSLLTSPPLEQY
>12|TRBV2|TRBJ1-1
ASSVTGMNTEAF
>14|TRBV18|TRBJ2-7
ASSRGTSGISYEQY
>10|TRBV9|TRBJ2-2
ASSLGSGELF
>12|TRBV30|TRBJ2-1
AWTRGAVRNEQF
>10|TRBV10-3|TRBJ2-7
AISYEDGEQY
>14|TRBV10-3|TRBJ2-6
AISRIWSSGANVLT
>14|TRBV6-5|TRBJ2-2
ASSSLLAGGRGELF
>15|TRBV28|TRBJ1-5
ASSLRQGVSSNQPQH
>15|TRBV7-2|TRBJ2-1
ASSLKSGSPSYNEQF
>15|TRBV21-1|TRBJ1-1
ASSNRDRLRMNTEAF
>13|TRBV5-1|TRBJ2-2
ASSLLAGGPGELF
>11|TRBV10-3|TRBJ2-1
AIGAGSYNEQF
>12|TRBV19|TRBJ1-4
ASRSGTGIEKLF